The 14 T cell receptor beta chains below come from one sample, sequenced in a study of human T cells and chemical hapten exposure. TCRdb re-analysed the RACE reads in MiXCR, keeping a single row per CDR3 protein. Among approximately 370,000 distinct CDR3 sequences listed, approximately 5.8% were seen once. Time point of the sample: pre-sensitization, week 0. Treatment in this sample: therapeutic diphenylcyclopropenone sensitization with weekly scalp DPC. The material sequenced was whole blood, taken in connection with sensitization to the hapten diphenylcyclopropenone (DPC). These receptors were taken from a woman in her late teens or twenties with alopecia areata. Some clones in this sample may be carry-over from other donors' samples.

The chain is built from TRBV9 and TRBJ1-1; 9 bases are shared with TRBD1. The V gene's germline CDR1 is SGDLS and CDR2 YYNGEE. V gave up 4 bases and J gave up 5 bases; unmatched junction bases: 9. The CDR3 runs to 15 residues. CDR3 protein: CASSPPGTGITEAFF. The CDR3 nucleotides are TGTGCCAGCAGCCCTCCCGGGACAGGGATAACTGAAGCTTTCTTT.

The sample holds many counts of this clonotype. The chain has TRBV12-5 and TRBJ1-1, with no clear D. The CDR3 is made up of 14 amino acids. V was trimmed by 6 bases and J by 8 bases, leaving 19 bases between them. Germline V CDR1 and CDR2: LGHNT, FRNRAP. CDR3 bases: TGTGCTAGTGGGGCCAAGGGTGAGGAAGTCGAAGCTTTCTTT. Translation: CASGAKGEEVEAFF.

The rearrangement joins TRBV29-1 to TRBJ1-1; TRBD1 might be the D (5 bases). This CDR3 comprises 14 residues. Germline loops: CDR1 SQVTM, CDR2 ANQGSEA. The germline V and J ends were trimmed by 6 bases and 1 base, with 15 bases remaining between them. The CDR3 nucleotides read TGCAGCGTGCGCTTGGGACTCTCGAACACTGAAGCTTTCTTT. It is translated as CSVRLGLSNTEAFF.

The table lists this clonotype with many counts. This chain joins TRBV25-1 and TRBJ1-1; D call uncertain. The CDR3 has 11 amino acids. V dropped 8 bases and J dropped 10 bases, with 14 bases sitting between them. The V gene's germline CDR1 is MGHDK and CDR2 SYGVNS. CDR3 sequence: CASLNGVVAFF. The CDR3 region has the DNA TGTGCCAGCCTCAACGGGGTTGTAGCTTTCTTT.

V and J are TRBV6-5 and TRBJ1-1; D not resolved. This CDR3 comprises 13 residues. With 6 bases removed from V and 1 base from J, the gap between germline ends came to 9 bases. CDR1 and CDR2 from the germline V gene are MNHEY and SVGAGI. The CDR3 loop reads CASSPATNTEAFF. The CDR3 DNA follows: TGTGCCAGCAGCCCGGCCACGAACACTGAAGCTTTCTTT.

The rearrangement links TRBV11-1 to TRBJ2-3; D may be TRBD2 (6 bases). The germline CDR1 and CDR2 sequences are SGHAT and FQDESV (reference sequence). V lost 0 bases, J lost 2 bases, and 15 bases lay in between. The CDR3 length is 17 residues. This chain's CDR3 is CASSLAGWDSPTDTQYF. In nucleotides, the CDR3 is TGTGCCAGCAGCTTAGCGGGGTGGGACTCACCCACAGATACGCAGTATTTT.

V usage is TRBV28 and J usage is TRBJ2-7, with 8 bases aligning to TRBD2. Unmatched junction bases numbered 7, after V lost 11 bases and J lost 1 base. Germline V gene sequence: CDR1 MDHEN, CDR2 SYDVKM. The CDR3 totals 13 residues. CDR3 loop: CASAGGGSYEQYF. DNA for the CDR3: TGTGCCTCCGCCGGGGGGGGGTCCTACGAGCAGTACTTC. Full variable domain (rest looked up from reference TRBV28 and TRBJ2-7): DVKVTQSSRYLVKRTGEKVFLECVQDMDHENMFWYRQDPGLGLRLIYFSYDVKMKEKGDIPEGYSVSREKKERFSLILESASTNQTSMYLCASAGGGSYEQYFGPGTRLTVT.

V and J are TRBV7-2 and TRBJ1-1, with no clear D. The germline gives CDR1 SGHTA, CDR2 FQGNSA. CDR3 length: 13 amino acids. V was cut by 5 bases and J by 4 bases, with 11 bases left in between. The CDR3 loop reads CASSPHSITEAFF. The CDR3, as DNA: TGTGCCAGCAGCCCCCATAGTATCACTGAAGCTTTCTTT. The full variable domain, in which reference TRBV7-2 and TRBJ1-1 provide the parts outside the CDR3, is GAGVSQSPSNKVTEKGKDVELRCDPISGHTALYWYRQSLGQGLEFLIYFQGNSAPDKSGLPSDRFSAERTGGSVSTLTIQRTQQEDSAVYLCASSPHSITEAFFGQGTRLTVV.

This clonotype was counted a few times. The DNA for the CDR3 is TGTGCCAGCAGCGCCGATGAGGGCTACGAGCAGTACTTC. It encodes CASSADEGYEQYF. The V gene is TRBV9, the J gene TRBJ2-7; D possibly corresponds to TRBD2 (5 bases). CDR1 is SGDLS, CDR2 YYNGEE, per germline. The CDR3 contains 13 residues. Trimming removed 3 bases at V and 3 bases at J, with 10 bases between.

This clonotype appeared many times. The chain employs TRBV4-3 and TRBJ2-5; D is unclear. CDR1 is LGHNA, CDR2 YSLEER, per germline. V lost 1 base and J lost 1, with 10 bases in between. This CDR3 is 15 amino acids long. CDR3 residues: CASSQGIGAQETQYF. The CDR3 DNA reads as TGCGCCAGCAGCCAAGGGATCGGAGCCCAAGAGACCCAGTACTTC.

There are many counts of this clonotype. The chain couples TRBV20-1 to TRBJ1-5; 10 bases fit TRBD1. The CDR3 sequence is 21 residues long. Unmatched junction bases numbered 20, after V lost 3 bases and J lost 0 bases. CDR1 and CDR2 (germline): DFQATT, SNEGSKA (reference sequence). The CDR3 spells CSASYPIFLGTGAFSNQPQHF. CDR3 DNA sequence: TGCAGTGCTAGTTATCCCATCTTCTTAGGGACAGGGGCCTTTAGCAATCAGCCCCAGCATTTT.

The chain links TRBV7-9 to TRBJ1-2; unclear D gene. Germline CDR1 is SEHNR and CDR2 is FQNEAQ (reference sequence). Deletions cut 5 bases from V and 8 bases from J, with 15 bases between. The CDR3 has 13 amino acids. The CDR3 DNA reads as TGTGCCAGCAGCCCCCCAGGCAGTGGCGGCTACACCTTC. Amino acid sequence: CASSPPGSGGYTF.

This clonotype has at least ten counts. DNA of the CDR3: TGTGCCAGCAGTTACTCTCCAGTCGGCGGGGCCCGCGATGAGCAGTTCTTC. Translating it yields CASSYSPVGGARDEQFF. The genes are TRBV6-5 and TRBJ2-1; a possible D gene is TRBD2 (6 bases). This CDR3 comprises 17 residues. V was trimmed by 0 bases and J by 8 bases, leaving 20 bases between them. The germline V gene has CDR1 MNHEY and CDR2 SVGAGI.

This sequence joins TRBV7-2 and TRBJ1-2, with D tentatively TRBD1 (5 bases). V shed 0 bases and J shed 4 bases, with 9 bases lying between them. From germline, CDR1 is SGHTA and CDR2 FQGNSA. The CDR3 runs 14 residues. CDR3 sequence: CASSLAKGIYGYTF. In DNA form, the CDR3 reads TGTGCCAGCAGCTTAGCGAAGGGGATCTATGGCTACACCTTC.